A selection of T cell receptor beta chains follows, all from one sample in a study of blood T cell repertoires in COVID-19. Data came from immunoSEQ multiplex PCR; TCRdb stores just in-frame clones and leaves some out. This table holds about 160,000 clones, 80% to 95% found once. Sequencing was done on a sample of peripheral blood. The receptors were gathered from a woman in her forties or fifties with acute or convalescent COVID-19. Both conserved end residues are part of each CDR3. D genes are given only for firm matches.

CASSSTGRNYNEQFF TGTGCCAGCAGCTCGACAGGCCGAAACTACAATGAGCAGTTCTTC TRBV7-3 - TRBJ2-1
CASSQDRLAGYNEQFF TGTGCCAGCAGCCAAGATCGACTAGCGGGTTACAATGAGCAGTTCTTC TRBV3-1/TRBV3-2 TRBD2 TRBJ2-1
CASSPRTGYEQYF TGTGCCAGCAGCCCCCGGACAGGTTATGAGCAGTACTTC TRBV7-3 TRBD1 TRBJ2-7
CASSLISGLADTGELFF TGTGCCAGCAGTTTAATATCGGGACTAGCGGACACCGGGGAGCTGTTTTTT TRBV28 TRBD2 TRBJ2-2
CASTPPAGATEAFF TGTGCCAGCACCCCCCCCGCAGGGGCGACTGAAGCTTTCTTT TRBV6-2/TRBV6-3 - TRBJ1-1
CASALGLAGGGEQFF TGTGCTAGTGCCCTAGGACTAGCGGGGGGCGGTGAGCAGTTCTTC TRBV12-5 TRBD2 TRBJ2-1
CASSYRLAGTYEQYF TGTGCCAGCAGTTACAGGCTAGCGGGGACCTACGAGCAGTACTTC TRBV6-2/TRBV6-3 TRBD2 TRBJ2-7
CASSQDHGLAANTGELFF TGTGCCAGCAGCCAAGACCATGGACTAGCGGCGAACACCGGGGAGCTGTTTTTT TRBV3-1/TRBV3-2 TRBD2 TRBJ2-2
CASSRVGPSYEQYF TGTGCCAGCAGCCGGGTGGGGCCTTCCTACGAGCAGTACTTC TRBV7-2 - TRBJ2-7
CASTSGNTIYF TGTGCCAGCACCTCCGGAAACACCATATATTTT TRBV6-5 - TRBJ1-3
CASIVPRGFSGNTIYF TGTGCCAGCATCGTTCCCAGGGGATTCTCTGGAAACACCATATATTTT TRBV5-4 - TRBJ1-3
CASSPLGGAGWTEAFF TGTGCCAGCAGCCCCCTGGGGGGGGCTGGTTGGACTGAAGCTTTCTTT TRBV7-8 - TRBJ1-1
CASSSIGGPFEQFF TGTGCCAGCAGCTCGATTGGAGGACCCTTTGAGCAGTTCTTC TRBV11-2 - TRBJ2-1
CASSWAGQRGYTF TGTGCCAGCAGCTGGGCAGGGCAGCGAGGCTACACCTTC TRBV5-4 - TRBJ1-2
CASSQYTGGNEQFF TGTGCCAGCAGCCAGTATACAGGGGGCAATGAGCAGTTCTTC TRBV3-1/TRBV3-2 TRBD1 TRBJ2-1
CASSFGLSSYEQYF TGCGCCAGCAGCTTCGGACTGAGCTCCTACGAGCAGTACTTC TRBV5-1 - TRBJ2-7
CASSYGLYSYNEQFF TGTGCCAGCAGCTACGGACTATACTCCTACAATGAGCAGTTCTTC TRBV7-3 - TRBJ2-1
CATSEESTSGFYNEQFF TGTGCCACCAGTGAGGAGTCGACTAGCGGTTTCTACAATGAGCAGTTCTTC TRBV24-1 TRBD2 TRBJ2-1
CASSTTDNTEAFF TGTGCCAGTAGTACGACAGATAACACTGAAGCTTTCTTT TRBV19 - TRBJ1-1
CASSQPPGQGVTEAFF TGCGCCAGCAGCCAGCCCCCGGGACAGGGGGTTACTGAAGCTTTCTTT TRBV5-1 TRBD1 TRBJ1-1
CASSYLTDGSQPQHF TGTGCCAGCAGTTACCTGACAGACGGAAGTCAGCCCCAGCATTTT TRBV27 - TRBJ1-5
CASSSQRDSYNSPLHF TGTGCCAGCAGTTCCCAACGGGACAGCTATAATTCACCCCTCCACTTT TRBV2 TRBD1 TRBJ1-6
CASSEGQFYSNQPQHF TGTGCCAGCAGTGAAGGACAGTTCTATAGCAATCAGCCCCAGCATTTT TRBV6-1 - TRBJ1-5
CASSGRDRNIQYF TGTGCCAGTTCGGGACGGGACAGGAACATTCAGTACTTC TRBV19 TRBD1 TRBJ2-4
CASSIEGISGPQHF TGTGCCAGTAGTATAGAGGGTATCAGCGGGCCCCAGCATTTT TRBV19 - TRBJ1-5
CASSYQGGTEAFF TGTGCCAGCAGTTACCAAGGGGGCACTGAAGCTTTCTTT TRBV6-5 - TRBJ1-1